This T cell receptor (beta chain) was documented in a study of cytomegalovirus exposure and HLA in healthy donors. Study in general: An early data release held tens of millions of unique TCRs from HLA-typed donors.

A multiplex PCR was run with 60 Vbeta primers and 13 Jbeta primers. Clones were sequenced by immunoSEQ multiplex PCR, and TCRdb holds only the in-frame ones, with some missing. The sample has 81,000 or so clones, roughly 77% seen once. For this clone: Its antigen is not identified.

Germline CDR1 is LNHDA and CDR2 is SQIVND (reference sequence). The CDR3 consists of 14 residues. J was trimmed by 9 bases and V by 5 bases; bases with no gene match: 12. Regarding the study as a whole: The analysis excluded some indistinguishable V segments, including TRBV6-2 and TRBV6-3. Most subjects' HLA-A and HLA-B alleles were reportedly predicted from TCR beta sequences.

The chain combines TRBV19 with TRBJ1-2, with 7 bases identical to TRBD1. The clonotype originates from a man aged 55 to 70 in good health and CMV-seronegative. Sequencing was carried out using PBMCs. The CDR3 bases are TGTGCCAGTAGTCAGGACGGCACAGGGGTAAGCTACACCTTC. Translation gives CASSQDGTGVSYTF.